The 5 T cell receptor beta chains in this list originate from one sample, sequenced in a study of T cell responses to AZD1222 COVID-19 vaccine. Only in-frame clones appear in the TCRdb table, and some are missing; sequencing was by immunoSEQ multiplex PCR. The sample contains some 140,000 clones, roughly 89% of which appear only once. The sample consisted of peripheral blood, taken on day 0 of AZD1222 vaccination. The receptors shown here come from an adult in good health.

V gene TRBV6-5 combines with J gene TRBJ1-2; 8 nucleotides line up with TRBD1. Germline CDR1 and CDR2: MNHEY and SVGAGI. V trimming: 5 bases; J trimming: 4 bases; junction bases outside the gene matches: 6. The CDR3 totals 14 residues. CDR3 in amino acids: CASSRIDRGYGYTF. The CDR3 DNA reads as TGTGCCAGCAGTAGGATAGACAGGGGCTATGGCTACACCTTC.

J is TRBJ1-1 and V is TRBV6-2 or TRBV6-3; D may be TRBD1 (5 bases). The CDR3 spans 14 residues. From germline, CDR1 is MNHEY and CDR2 SVGEGT. V gave up 4 bases and J gave up 6 bases, with 15 bases separating them. The CDR3 reads CASSSAIRGPEAFF. The CDR3, as DNA: TGTGCCAGCAGTTCTGCGATCCGGGGCCCTGAAGCTTTCTTT.

J is TRBJ2-3 and V is TRBV4-2; TRBD2 matches at 12 bases. Germline CDR1 reads LGHNA; CDR2 reads YNFKEQ. The CDR3 has 17 amino acids. V was clipped by 4 bases and J by 0 bases; unmatched bases: 5. CDR3: CASSRGTSGPSTDTQYF. The CDR3 DNA is TGTGCCAGCAGCCGAGGGACTAGCGGGCCTAGCACAGATACGCAGTATTTT.

The genes are TRBV12-3 or TRBV12-4 and TRBJ1-1, with D unresolved. V gave up 3 bases and J gave up 11 bases, with 13 bases separating them. This CDR3 has 12 amino acids. The CDR3 region is CASSFGQTSAFF. CDR3 nucleotides: TGTGCCAGCAGTTTTGGTCAGACGTCGGCTTTCTTT.

The V gene is TRBV11-1, the J gene TRBJ1-4; D gene ambiguous. This CDR3 has 13 residues. Germline CDR1 reads SGHAT; CDR2 reads FQDESV (reference sequence). Trimming stripped 4 bases from V and 5 bases from J, with 8 bases between. The CDR3 DNA is TGTGCCAGCAGCTCGAGGGAAAATGAAAAACTGTTTTTT. This encodes CASSSRENEKLFF.